The rows below give T cell receptor beta chains drawn from one sample of a study of T cells in Graves' hyperthyroidism and ophthalmopathy. From the multiplex PCR reads, TCRdb called clonotypes with MiXCR, one entry per CDR3 protein. The sample contains hundreds of thousands of distinct CDR3 sequences, 46% of which appear only once. Material: peripheral blood or thyroid tissue (not recorded which). The receptors originated from a woman younger than 35 with Graves' hyperthyroidism. Both conserved end residues are part of each CDR3. The order of the fields is clone size, D gene, J gene, V gene, CDR3 protein, CDR3 DNA. The D gene is left open where the match is weak. Clone size is stated in some rows and not others, as once, few, many or a class when expanded.

>few|TRBD2|TRBJ2-2|TRBV7-2
CASSFRLAGVDGELFF
TGTGCCAGCAGCTTCCGACTAGCGGGAGTGGACGGGGAGCTGTTTTTT
>few|NA|TRBJ1-1|TRBV7-9
CASSLGTWDNTEAFF
TGTGCCAGCAGCTTAGGCACCTGGGATAACACTGAAGCTTTCTTT
>NA|NA|TRBJ1-2|TRBV11-2
CASSLVRGPPSYTF
TGTGCCAGCAGCTTAGTTAGGGGCCCCCCTAGCTACACCTTC
>few|TRBD2|TRBJ2-7|TRBV7-6
CASTGWGLAGYEQYF
TGTGCCAGCACCGGGTGGGGACTAGCGGGGTACGAGCAGTACTTC
>NA|NA|TRBJ1-2|TRBV7-9
CASSMGADYGYTF
TGTGCCAGCAGCATGGGGGCGGACTATGGCTACACCTTC
>NA|TRBD1|TRBJ1-2|TRBV25-1
CASSSPASRTGGDGYTF
TGTGCCAGCAGTTCCCCGGCGTCCAGGACAGGGGGCGATGGCTACACCTTC
>many|NA|TRBJ2-7|TRBV25-1
CASSGRWEQYF
TGTGCCAGCAGTGGGCGATGGGAGCAGTACTTC
>few|TRBD2|TRBJ2-2|TRBV19
CASSISGLAVNTGELFF
TGTGCCAGTAGTATCTCGGGACTAGCGGTGAACACCGGGGAGCTGTTTTTT
>NA|NA|TRBJ2-2|TRBV7-9
CASRSWRGHTGELFF
TGTGCCAGCAGAAGTTGGAGAGGGCACACCGGGGAGCTGTTTTTT
>NA|TRBD2|TRBJ2-5|TRBV2
CASSRRGLLQETQYF
TGTGCCAGCAGTCGTCGGGGACTACTCCAAGAGACCCAGTACTTC